Listed below are T cell receptor beta chains from one sample, sequenced in a study of cytomegalovirus exposure and HLA in healthy donors. The protocol was immunoSEQ multiplex PCR, while the TCRdb copy is restricted to in-frame clones and leaves out a portion. Of 150,000 or so clones in the sample, roughly 80% were seen once. The sequencing input was PBMCs. The receptors derive from a young woman in good health and CMV-seropositive. Both conserved end residues are part of each CDR3. The D gene is left open where the match is weak. Size is stated for part of the rows, as once, few or many counts, or as a class when the clone is expanded.

j_call clone_size d_call v_call cdr3_aa cdr3_nt
TRBJ2-5 NA NA TRBV4-2 CASSQDRGEETQYF TGTGCCAGCAGCCAAGACAGGGGCGAAGAGACCCAGTACTTC
TRBJ2-3 few NA TRBV28 CASRSTDNLDTQYF TGTGCCAGCAGATCGACAGATAACCTAGATACGCAGTATTTT
TRBJ2-7 NA NA TRBV21-1 CASSKGLRDRPSYEQYF TGTGCCAGCAGCAAAGGCCTTCGCGACAGGCCATCCTACGAGCAGTACTTC
TRBJ1-4 NA NA TRBV5-1 CASSSGRGSGEKLFF TGCGCCAGCAGCAGCGGCCGGGGAAGCGGTGAAAAACTGTTTTTT
TRBJ2-5 NA NA TRBV5-4 CASSLVIGEETQYF TGTGCCAGCAGCTTGGTGATAGGAGAAGAGACCCAGTACTTC
TRBJ2-3 NA TRBD2 TRBV4-2 CASSQGLAGGQDTQYF TGTGCCAGCAGCCAGGGACTAGCGGGGGGCCAGGATACGCAGTATTTT
TRBJ2-7 few TRBD1 TRBV5-8 CASSRGQGTISYEQYF TGTGCCAGCAGCCGAGGACAGGGAACGATTTCCTACGAGCAGTACTTC
TRBJ1-3 NA NA TRBV6-5 CASSQGVNGNTIYF TGTGCCAGCAGTCAAGGGGTGAATGGAAACACCATATATTTT
TRBJ2-7 NA NA TRBV28 CASSLNPGQGNEQYF TGTGCCAGCAGTTTAAACCCAGGGCAGGGGAACGAGCAGTACTTC
TRBJ1-5 once NA TRBV19 CASSLYMRGNQPQHF TGTGCCAGTAGTCTATACATGCGGGGGAATCAGCCCCAGCATTTT
TRBJ2-3 NA NA TRBV25-1 CASQHPGGGGDTQYF TGTGCGAGTCAACATCCCGGCGGGGGCGGAGATACGCAGTATTTT
TRBJ1-1 NA TRBD1 TRBV15 CAIQGAYTEAFF TGTGCCATCCAGGGGGCGTACACTGAAGCTTTCTTT
TRBJ1-2 NA TRBD1 TRBV29-1 CSVVPLGQVKNYGYTF TGCAGCGTTGTCCCCCTCGGACAGGTAAAGAACTATGGCTACACCTTC
TRBJ2-3 NA TRBD1 TRBV28 CASSFHRGPDTQYF TGTGCCAGCAGTTTCCACAGGGGGCCCGATACGCAGTATTTT
TRBJ1-5 NA TRBD1 TRBV27 CASRLRGQLNQPQHF TGTGCCAGCAGATTAAGGGGACAGCTCAATCAGCCCCAGCATTTT
TRBJ1-5 NA TRBD1 TRBV15 CATSRGQTSNQPQHF TGTGCCACCAGCAGGGGACAGACTAGCAATCAGCCCCAGCATTTT
TRBJ1-1 NA NA TRBV7-8 CASSPTLTNTEAFF TGTGCCAGCAGCCCCACTCTCACGAACACTGAAGCTTTCTTT
TRBJ1-1 NA NA TRBV19 CASTVRRNTEAFF TGTGCCAGTACCGTACGGAGGAACACTGAAGCTTTCTTT
TRBJ2-5 NA NA TRBV29-1 CSVDKAGVETQYF TGCAGCGTTGACAAGGCAGGGGTAGAGACCCAGTACTTC
TRBJ1-5 NA NA TRBV6-5 CASSSIRDNQPQHF TGTGCCAGCAGTTCAATCAGGGACAATCAGCCCCAGCATTTT
TRBJ2-7 NA NA TRBV5-4 CASSIGGEPYEQYF TGTGCCAGCAGCATCGGTGGGGAGCCCTACGAGCAGTACTTC
TRBJ1-2 once TRBD1 TRBV29-1 CSVEDRRGQIFDYGYTF TGCAGCGTTGAAGATCGCCGGGGACAGATCTTTGACTATGGCTACACCTTC
TRBJ2-7 NA TRBD1 TRBV7-8 CASSLVTGAGNEQYF TGTGCCAGCAGCTTAGTGACAGGGGCAGGAAACGAGCAGTACTTC
TRBJ1-6 NA NA TRBV28 CASILRGNNSPLHF TGTGCCAGCATCCTCAGGGGTAATAATTCACCCCTCCACTTT
TRBJ1-6 NA NA TRBV30 CAWSVSLTYAPLHF TGTGCCTGGAGTGTAAGTCTAACGTATGCACCCCTCCACTTT
TRBJ1-4 NA NA TRBV21-1 CASSKPDRDEEKLFF TGTGCCAGCAGCAAACCGGACAGGGACGAAGAAAAACTGTTTTTT
TRBJ1-1 NA NA TRBV6-1 CASGPGNTEAFF TGTGCCAGCGGTCCCGGGAACACTGAAGCTTTCTTT
TRBJ1-1 NA TRBD1 TRBV27 CASSWGQGAEAFF TGTGCCAGCAGTTGGGGGCAGGGGGCTGAAGCTTTCTTT
TRBJ2-5 NA TRBD2 TRBV7-2 CASSLAPPSASSGGPWGETQYF TGTGCCAGCAGCTTAGCACCGCCCTCAGCGAGTAGCGGGGGGCCATGGGGAGAGACCCAGTACTTC
TRBJ2-5 few NA TRBV7-2 CASRYIETQYF TGTGCCAGCAGATACATCGAGACCCAGTACTTC
TRBJ1-1 NA NA TRBV19 CASSITGFSNTEAFF TGTGCCAGTAGTATTACAGGGTTTTCGAACACTGAAGCTTTCTTT
TRBJ1-2 NA NA TRBV9 CASSPTGTPNYGYTF TGTGCCAGCAGCCCCACAGGGACCCCTAACTATGGCTACACCTTC
TRBJ1-5 once NA TRBV5-1 CASSLDGRTHQPQHF TGCGCCAGCAGCTTGGACGGGAGGACCCATCAGCCCCAGCATTTT
TRBJ2-7 NA NA TRBV5-4 CASSLEPQGLEQYF TGTGCCAGCAGCTTGGAACCACAGGGCCTCGAGCAGTACTTC
TRBJ2-7 NA TRBD2 TRBV28 CASSQIAGSIFYEQYF TGTGCCAGCAGCCAAATAGCGGGGTCGATTTTCTACGAGCAGTACTTC
TRBJ2-5 NA TRBD1 TRBV19 CASKPQGMQETQYF TGTGCCAGTAAACCACAGGGGATGCAAGAGACCCAGTACTTC
TRBJ1-2 NA TRBD1 TRBV7-9 CASSLGDRGHGYTF TGTGCCAGCAGCTTAGGGGACAGGGGGCATGGCTACACCTTC
TRBJ1-6 NA NA TRBV19 CASSNLRATGSGYNSPLHF TGTGCCAGTAGTAACCTCCGAGCGACAGGTTCTGGATATAATTCACCCCTCCACTTT
TRBJ2-3 NA TRBD2 TRBV5-1 CASSPPRLAGGSTDTQYF TGCGCCAGCAGCCCCCCGAGGCTAGCGGGGGGGAGCACAGATACGCAGTATTTT
TRBJ1-1 NA TRBD1 TRBV9 CASSANPGTVNTEAFF TGTGCCAGCAGCGCCAACCCCGGGACAGTGAACACTGAAGCTTTCTTT
TRBJ2-3 NA TRBD2 TRBV7-7 CASSPVAGGTDTQYF TGTGCCAGCAGCCCCGTCGCGGGGGGCACAGATACGCAGTATTTT
TRBJ1-4 once NA TRBV4-1 CASSQWAKSDEKLFF TGCGCCAGCAGCCAGTGGGCTAAATCGGATGAAAAACTGTTTTTT
TRBJ2-6 NA NA TRBV19 CASSQGSGANVLTF TGTGCCAGTAGCCAGGGTAGTGGGGCCAACGTCCTGACTTTC
TRBJ2-7 NA TRBD1 TRBV4-2 CASSQDQGGTGREQYF TGTGCCAGCAGCCAAGATCAGGGTGGGACAGGGCGCGAGCAGTACTTC
TRBJ2-7 NA TRBD1 TRBV7-9 CSSSLLGQGADEQYF TGTTCCAGCAGCTTATTGGGACAGGGGGCCGACGAGCAGTACTTC
TRBJ1-1 NA TRBD1 TRBV25-1 CASSDTGVNTEAFF TGTGCCAGCAGTGATACAGGGGTTAACACTGAAGCTTTCTTT
TRBJ2-7 NA NA TRBV2 CASMEVIGEQYF TGTGCCAGCATGGAGGTTATCGGCGAGCAGTACTTC